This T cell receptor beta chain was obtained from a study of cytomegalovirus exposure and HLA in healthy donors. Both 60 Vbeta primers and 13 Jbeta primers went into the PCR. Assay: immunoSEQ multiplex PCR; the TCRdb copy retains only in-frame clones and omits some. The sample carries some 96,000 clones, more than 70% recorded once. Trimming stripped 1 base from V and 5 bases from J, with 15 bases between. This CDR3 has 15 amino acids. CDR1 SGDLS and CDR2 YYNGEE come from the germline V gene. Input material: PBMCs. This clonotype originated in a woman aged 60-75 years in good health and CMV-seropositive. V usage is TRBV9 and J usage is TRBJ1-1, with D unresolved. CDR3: CASSVRANPGTEAFF. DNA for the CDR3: TGTGCCAGCAGCGTAAGAGCGAACCCGGGGACTGAAGCTTTCTTT.